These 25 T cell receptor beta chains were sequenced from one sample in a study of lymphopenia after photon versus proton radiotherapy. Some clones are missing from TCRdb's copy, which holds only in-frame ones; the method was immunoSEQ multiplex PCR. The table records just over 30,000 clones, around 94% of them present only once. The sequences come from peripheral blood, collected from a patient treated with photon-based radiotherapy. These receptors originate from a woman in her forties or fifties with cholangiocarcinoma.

The CDR3 DNA is TGTGCCAGCAGGGGGACTAGCGGGCCCCGGGAGCAGTACTTC. Translation gives CASRGTSGPREQYF. The V call is TRBV6-5, the J call TRBJ2-7; 12 nucleotides align to TRBD2. The germline V gene encodes CDR1 MNHEY and CDR2 SVGAGI. J gave up 7 bases and V 6 bases, and 7 bases lay outside the gene matches. This CDR3 has 14 amino acids.

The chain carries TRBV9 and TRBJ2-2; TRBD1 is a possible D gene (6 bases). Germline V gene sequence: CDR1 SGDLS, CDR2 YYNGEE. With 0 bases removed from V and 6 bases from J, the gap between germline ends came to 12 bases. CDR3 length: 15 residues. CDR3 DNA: TGTGCCAGCAGCGTAGACCAACAGGGCCCCGGGGAGCTGTTTTTT. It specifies CASSVDQQGPGELFF. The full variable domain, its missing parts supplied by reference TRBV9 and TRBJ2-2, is DSGVTQTPKHLITATGQRVTLRCSPRSGDLSVYWYQQSLDQGLQFLIQYYNGEERAKGNILERFSAQQFPDLHSELNLSSLELGDSALYFCASSVDQQGPGELFFGEGSRLTVL.

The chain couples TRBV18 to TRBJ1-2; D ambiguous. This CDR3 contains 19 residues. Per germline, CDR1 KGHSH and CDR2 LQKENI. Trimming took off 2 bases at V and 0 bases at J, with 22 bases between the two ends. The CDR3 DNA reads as TGTGCCAGCTCACCAATCTCTTCTAAAGGCCCAGAAGCTAACTATGGCTACACCTTC. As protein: CASSPISSKGPEANYGYTF.

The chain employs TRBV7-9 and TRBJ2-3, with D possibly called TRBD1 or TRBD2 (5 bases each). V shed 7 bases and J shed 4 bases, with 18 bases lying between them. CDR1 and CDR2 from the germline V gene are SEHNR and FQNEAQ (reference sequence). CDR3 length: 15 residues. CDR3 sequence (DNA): TGTGCCAGCAACCGCCGTGGGGGTCTAGCAGATACGCAGTATTTT. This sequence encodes CASNRRGGLADTQYF.

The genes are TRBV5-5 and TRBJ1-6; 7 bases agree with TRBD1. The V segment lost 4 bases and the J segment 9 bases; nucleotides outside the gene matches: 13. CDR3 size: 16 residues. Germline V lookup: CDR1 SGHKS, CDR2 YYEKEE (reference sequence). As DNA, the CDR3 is TGTGCCAGCAGCGCCTCGACAGGGACCGTGGGTTCACCCCTCCACTTT. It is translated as CASSASTGTVGSPLHF. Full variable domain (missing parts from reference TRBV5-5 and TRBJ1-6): DAGVTQSPTHLIKTRGQQVTLRCSPISGHKSVSWYQQVLGQGPQFIFQYYEKEERGRGNFPDRFSARQFPNYSSELNVNALLLGDSALYLCASSASTGTVGSPLHFGNGTRLTVT.

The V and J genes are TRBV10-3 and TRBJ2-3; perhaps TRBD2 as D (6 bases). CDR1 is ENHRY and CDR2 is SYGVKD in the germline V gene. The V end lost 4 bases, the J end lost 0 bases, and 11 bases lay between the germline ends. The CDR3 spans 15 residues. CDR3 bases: TGTGCCATCAGTGTCGGGAGCCTTAGCACAGATACGCAGTATTTT. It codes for CAISVGSLSTDTQYF.

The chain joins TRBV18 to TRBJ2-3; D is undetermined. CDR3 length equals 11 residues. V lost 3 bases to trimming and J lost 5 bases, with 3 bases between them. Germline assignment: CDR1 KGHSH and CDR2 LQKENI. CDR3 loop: CASSPRDTQYF. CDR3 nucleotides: TGTGCCAGCTCACCCAGAGATACGCAGTATTTT. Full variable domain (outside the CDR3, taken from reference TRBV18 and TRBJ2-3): NAGVMQNPRHLVRRRGQEARLRCSPMKGHSHVYWYRQLPEEGLKFMVYLQKENIIDESGMPKERFSAEFPKEGPSILRIQQVVRGDSAAYFCASSPRDTQYFGPGTRLTVL.

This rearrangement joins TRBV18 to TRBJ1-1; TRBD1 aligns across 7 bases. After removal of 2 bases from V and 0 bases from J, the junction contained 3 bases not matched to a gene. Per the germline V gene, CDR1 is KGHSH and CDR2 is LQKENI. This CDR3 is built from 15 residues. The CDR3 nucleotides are TGTGCCAGCTCACCAGCGGGACAGATGAACACTGAAGCTTTCTTT. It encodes CASSPAGQMNTEAFF.

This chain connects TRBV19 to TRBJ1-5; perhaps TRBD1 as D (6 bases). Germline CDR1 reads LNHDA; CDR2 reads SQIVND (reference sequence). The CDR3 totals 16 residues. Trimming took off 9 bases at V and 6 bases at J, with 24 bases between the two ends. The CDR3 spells CASQTSRGGSGQPQHF. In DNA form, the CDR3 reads TGTGCCAGCCAAACTTCCAGGGGAGGCTCAGGTCAGCCCCAGCATTTT.

The DNA of the CDR3 is TGTGCCATTAACGGGGTTCAGGGGGAGCAGTTCTTC. As protein: CAINGVQGEQFF. The chain combines TRBV10-3 with TRBJ2-1, with a possible D match to TRBD1 (6 bases). Germline V lookup: CDR1 ENHRY, CDR2 SYGVKD. The CDR3 is 12 amino acids. Trimming left V 9 bases short and J 10 bases short, with 16 bases between.

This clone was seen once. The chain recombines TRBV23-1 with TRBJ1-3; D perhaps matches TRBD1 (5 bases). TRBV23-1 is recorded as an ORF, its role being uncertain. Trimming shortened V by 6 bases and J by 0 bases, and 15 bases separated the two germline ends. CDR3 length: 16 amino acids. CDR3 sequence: CASSHLGEFSGNTIYF. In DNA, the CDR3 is TGCGCCAGCAGCCACTTAGGGGAGTTCTCTGGAAACACCATATATTTT.

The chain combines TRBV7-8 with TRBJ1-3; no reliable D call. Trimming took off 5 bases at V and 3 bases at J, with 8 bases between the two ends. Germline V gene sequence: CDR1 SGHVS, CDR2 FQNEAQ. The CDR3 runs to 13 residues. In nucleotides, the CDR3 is TGTGCCAGCAGCGTGACAAGTGGAAACACCATATATTTT. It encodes CASSVTSGNTIYF.

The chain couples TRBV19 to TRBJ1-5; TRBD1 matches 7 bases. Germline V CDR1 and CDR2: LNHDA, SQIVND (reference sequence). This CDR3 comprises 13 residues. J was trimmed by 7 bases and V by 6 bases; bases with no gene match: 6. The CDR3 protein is CASRGRGLQPQHF. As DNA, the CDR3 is TGTGCCAGTAGGGGGAGGGGGCTGCAGCCCCAGCATTTT.

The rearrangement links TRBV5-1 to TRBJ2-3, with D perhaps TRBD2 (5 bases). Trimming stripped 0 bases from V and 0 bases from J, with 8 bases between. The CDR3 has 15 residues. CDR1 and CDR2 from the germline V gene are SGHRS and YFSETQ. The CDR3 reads CASSLVRESTDTQYF. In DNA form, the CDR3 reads TGCGCCAGCAGCTTGGTACGGGAAAGCACAGATACGCAGTATTTT.

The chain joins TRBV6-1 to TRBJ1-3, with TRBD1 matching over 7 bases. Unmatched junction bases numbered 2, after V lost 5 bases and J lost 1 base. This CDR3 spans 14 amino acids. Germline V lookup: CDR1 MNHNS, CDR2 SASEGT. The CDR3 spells CASSRQGSGNTIYF. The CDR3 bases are TGTGCCAGCAGTAGACAGGGTTCTGGAAACACCATATATTTT.

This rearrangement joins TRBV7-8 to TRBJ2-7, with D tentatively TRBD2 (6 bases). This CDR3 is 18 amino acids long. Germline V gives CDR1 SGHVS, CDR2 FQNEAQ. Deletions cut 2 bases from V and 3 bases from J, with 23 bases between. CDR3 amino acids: CASSLNSYGGAADYEQYF. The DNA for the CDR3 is TGTGCCAGCAGCTTAAACTCATACGGCGGGGCGGCAGACTACGAGCAGTACTTC.

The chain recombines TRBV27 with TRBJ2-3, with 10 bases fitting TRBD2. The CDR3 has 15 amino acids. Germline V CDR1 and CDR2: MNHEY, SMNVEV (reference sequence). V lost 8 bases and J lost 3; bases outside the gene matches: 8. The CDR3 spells CASLPLAGVTDTQYF. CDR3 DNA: TGTGCCAGCCTCCCCCTAGCGGGGGTGACAGATACGCAGTATTTT.

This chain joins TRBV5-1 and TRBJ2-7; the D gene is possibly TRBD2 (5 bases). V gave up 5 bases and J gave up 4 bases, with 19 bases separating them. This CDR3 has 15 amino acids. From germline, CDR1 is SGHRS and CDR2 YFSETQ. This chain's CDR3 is CASSPTWTEDYEQYF. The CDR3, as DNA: TGCGCCAGCAGTCCTACCTGGACGGAGGATTACGAGCAGTACTTC.

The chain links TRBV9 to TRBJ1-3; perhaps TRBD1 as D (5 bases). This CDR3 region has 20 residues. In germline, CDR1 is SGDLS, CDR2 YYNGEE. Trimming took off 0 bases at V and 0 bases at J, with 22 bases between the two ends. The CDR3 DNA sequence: TGTGCCAGCAGCGTAGCTCGAGGGCAGGGCGGAGGGAGCTCTGGAAACACCATATATTTT. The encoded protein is CASSVARGQGGGSSGNTIYF.

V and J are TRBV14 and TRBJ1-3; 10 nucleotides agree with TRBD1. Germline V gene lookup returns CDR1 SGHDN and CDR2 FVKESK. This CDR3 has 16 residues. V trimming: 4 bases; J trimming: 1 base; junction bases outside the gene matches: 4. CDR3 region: CASSRDRGLSGNTIYF. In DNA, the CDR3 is TGTGCCAGCAGCCGGGACAGGGGACTTTCTGGAAACACCATATATTTT.

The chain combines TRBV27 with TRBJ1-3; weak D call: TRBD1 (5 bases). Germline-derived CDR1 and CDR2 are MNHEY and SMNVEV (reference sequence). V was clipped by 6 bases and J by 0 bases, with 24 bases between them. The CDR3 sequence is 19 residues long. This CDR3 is CASRRHGSTGTVSGNTIYF. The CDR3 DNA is TGTGCCAGCAGGCGCCACGGATCGACCGGGACGGTCTCTGGAAACACCATATATTTT.

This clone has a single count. CDR3 region: CASSYSGTGEYEQYF. In DNA, the CDR3 is TGTGCCAGCAGTTACTCAGGGACAGGGGAATACGAGCAGTACTTC. The rearrangement uses TRBV6-5 and TRBJ2-7, with 10 bases that match TRBD1. After removal of 0 bases from V and 4 bases from J, the junction contained 3 bases not matched to a gene. This CDR3 comprises 15 residues. CDR1 and CDR2 from the germline V gene are MNHEY and SVGAGI.

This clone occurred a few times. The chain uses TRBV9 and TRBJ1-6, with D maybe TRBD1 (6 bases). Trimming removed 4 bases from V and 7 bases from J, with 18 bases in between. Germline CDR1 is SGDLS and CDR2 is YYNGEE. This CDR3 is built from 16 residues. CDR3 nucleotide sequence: TGTGCCAGCAGCCCCCGACAGGCTAGGAGAAATTCACCCCTCCACTTT. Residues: CASSPRQARRNSPLHF.

The CDR3 DNA reads as TGCGCCAGCAGTCATAGTGAGCCCCAGCATTTT. It codes for CASSHSEPQHF. The chain carries TRBV4-1 and TRBJ1-5; D call uncertain. The germline V gene encodes CDR1 MGHRA and CDR2 YSYEKL. Trimming took 6 bases from V and 8 from J, leaving 8 bases between them. The CDR3 length is 11 residues.

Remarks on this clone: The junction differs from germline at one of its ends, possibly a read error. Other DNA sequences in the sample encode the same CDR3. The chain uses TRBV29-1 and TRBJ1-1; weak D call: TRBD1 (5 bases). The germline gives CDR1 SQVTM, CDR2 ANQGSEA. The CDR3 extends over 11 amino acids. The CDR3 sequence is CSAGAGTEAFF. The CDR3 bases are TGCAGCGCTGGCGCAGGGACTGAAGCCTTCTTT.